This TCR beta chain was profiled in a study of T cell responses to AZD1222 COVID-19 vaccine. The CDR3 runs 12 residues. Trimming pared 2 bases from V and 5 bases from J, leaving 4 bases between. CDR1 is LNHDA and CDR2 is SQIVND in the germline V gene (reference sequence). About this clone: Its antigen is unknown.

Profiled with immunoSEQ multiplex PCR; TCRdb holds only in-frame clones, not every one. Among about 140,000 clones, over 85% were seen once, and the ten largest hold 0.85% to 0.95%. Overall study findings and caveats: Donors were chiefly white British, with a greater number of females, and clonal diversity was perhaps underestimated. Spike-specific TCRs gained breadth and depth after people received two AZD1222 doses.

This receptor was taken from an adult in good health. The sample in question was peripheral blood, obtained on day 0 of MenACWY control vaccination. The chain is built from TRBV19 and TRBJ1-5; no reliable D call. CDR3 bases: TGTGCCAGTAGTATACAGGATCAGCCCCAGCATTTT. It yields the protein CASSIQDQPQHF.